A selection of T cell receptor beta chains follows, all from one sample in a study of OX40 agonist ivuxolimab in advanced cancers. Produced via immunoSEQ multiplex PCR; TCRdb's table is partial and in-frame only. Of 77,000 or so clones in the sample, around 80% were seen once. Sequencing was performed on CD4+ or CD8+ T cells sorted from blood, taken in a trial of the OX40 agonist ivuxolimab. The receptors originated from an adult with an advanced solid tumor such as melanoma, head and neck, liver or kidney cancer. The CDR3 runs from the conserved cysteine through the conserved F or W. D genes are given only for firm matches. Clone size is shown for a subset of rows, as once, few, many or a class of expanded clone.

NA	few	TRBV20-1	TRBJ2-5	TGCAGTGCTAGGAGATTTGAGACCCAGTACTTC	CSARRFETQYF
NA	NA	TRBV5-1	TRBJ2-2	TGCGCCAGCAGCTTTCTGTCGAATAGCGCAACCGGGGAGCTGTTTTTT	CASSFLSNSATGELFF
NA	NA	TRBV2	TRBJ2-7	TGTGCCAGCGATAGGACAGCCAGCTCCTACGAGCAGTACTTC	CASDRTASSYEQYF
TRBD1	NA	TRBV5-4	TRBJ1-2	TGTGCCAGCAGCCCAACAGGGGCCTATGGCTACACCTTC	CASSPTGAYGYTF
NA	NA	TRBV4-3	TRBJ1-5	TGCGCCAGCAGCCAAGAGTTTGGGGGAGGTCGGCCCCAGCATTTT	CASSQEFGGGRPQHF
TRBD1	NA	TRBV7-9	TRBJ2-3	TGTGCCAGCAGCTTCTACAGGGGCGCAGATACGCAGTATTTT	CASSFYRGADTQYF
NA	NA	TRBV5-5	TRBJ2-7	TGTGCCAGCAGCGGGGCCCCCCACCACGAGCAGTACTTC	CASSGAPHHEQYF
NA	few	TRBV11-1	TRBJ1-4	TGTGCCAGCAGCTCAACAGGGAGCGGTGAAAAACTGTTTTTT	CASSSTGSGEKLFF
TRBD2	once	TRBV7-8	TRBJ2-5	TGTGCCAGCAGCTTATCCGCGGGGGGGCCAGCGACCCAGTACTTC	CASSLSAGGPATQYF
TRBD2	NA	TRBV27	TRBJ2-5	TGTGCCAGCAGGTATAGCGGGCCCCAAGAGACCCAGTACTTC	CASRYSGPQETQYF
TRBD1	NA	TRBV5-8	TRBJ2-5	TGTGCCAGCAGCTTCGGCCAGGGGGTTGACGAGACCCAGTACTTC	CASSFGQGVDETQYF
TRBD2	NA	TRBV7-2	TRBJ2-1	TGTGCCAGCAGCTTAGGGGACTATCTGTACAATGAGCAGTTCTTC	CASSLGDYLYNEQFF
NA	NA	TRBV18	TRBJ2-7	TGTGCCAGCTCACCACCCCAGGAGGGCGAGCAGTACTTC	CASSPPQEGEQYF
TRBD1	NA	TRBV7-2	TRBJ2-7	TGTGCCAGCAGACGGGACAGGGGGCCCTACGAGCAGTACTTC	CASRRDRGPYEQYF
TRBD1	once	TRBV5-6	TRBJ1-3	TGTGCCAGCAGCTTTCAGGGGGCATCGGGAAACACCATATATTTT	CASSFQGASGNTIYF
TRBD1	NA	TRBV19	TRBJ2-7	TGTGCCAGTAGACAGGGGAAGGGGGCCTACGAGCAGTACTTC	CASRQGKGAYEQYF
TRBD1	NA	TRBV28	TRBJ2-1	TGTGCCAGCAGGCAGGGGGCCATCTCCTACAATGAGCAGTTCTTC	CASRQGAISYNEQFF
NA	once	TRBV7-9	TRBJ2-3	TGTGCCAGCAGCTTAGGGGTACGGGGAGATACGCAGTATTTT	CASSLGVRGDTQYF
NA	NA	TRBV6-1	TRBJ2-5	TGTGCCAGCAGCACCCGGGACCCCCAAGAGACCCAGTACTTC	CASSTRDPQETQYF
TRBD1	NA	TRBV19	TRBJ1-3	TGTGCCAGTAGAAACGGACAGGACTCTGGAAACACCATATATTTT	CASRNGQDSGNTIYF
NA	once	TRBV4-1	TRBJ2-1	TGCGCCAGCAGCCCCGGGGAGCTGGACAATGAGCAGTTCTTC	CASSPGELDNEQFF
TRBD1	NA	TRBV7-2	TRBJ2-7	TGTGCCAGCAGCTTAGAAAAACAGGGGATCCGCTCCTACGAGCAGTACTTC	CASSLEKQGIRSYEQYF
NA	NA	TRBV10-3	TRBJ1-2	TGTGCCATCCGCGCCGCGGGGGGTTATGGCTACACCTTC	CAIRAAGGYGYTF
NA	few	TRBV10-3	TRBJ1-1	TGTGCCATCAGGGGAGTTAAGGAATACACTGAAGCTTTCTTT	CAIRGVKEYTEAFF
NA	NA	TRBV5-1	TRBJ1-3	TGCGCCAGCAGCGACAACTCTGGAAACACCATATATTTT	CASSDNSGNTIYF
TRBD2	NA	TRBV7-9	TRBJ2-7	TGTGCCAGCAGCTTAACTGGGCGGGGGGACGAGCAGTACTTC	CASSLTGRGDEQYF
NA	NA	TRBV2	TRBJ2-1	TGTGCCAGCAGTGTTCCTCGCGGGGCCCTTTACAATGAGCAGTTCTTC	CASSVPRGALYNEQFF
NA	NA	TRBV15	TRBJ1-1	TGTGCCACCAGCAGGACAGAGAACACTGAAGCTTTCTTT	CATSRTENTEAFF
NA	NA	TRBV28	TRBJ1-2	TGTGCCAGCAGTTTTCCACCGGCATATGGCTACACCTTC	CASSFPPAYGYTF
NA	NA	TRBV20-1	TRBJ2-7	TGCAGTGCTCTCCATTACGAGCAGTACTTC	CSALHYEQYF
TRBD1	NA	TRBV7-2	TRBJ2-7	TGTGCCAGTCAGCCGGGACAGGGTCTACGAGGGCAGTACTTC	CASQPGQGLRGQYF
NA	NA	TRBV16	TRBJ1-1	TGTGCCAGCAGCAATCGTGTTAATTTGAACACTGAAGCTTTCTTT	CASSNRVNLNTEAFF
NA	few	TRBV5-4	TRBJ1-1	TGTGCCAGCAGTACAGGCCCCGGACTCCAGAACACTGAAGCTTTCTTT	CASSTGPGLQNTEAFF
NA	once	TRBV28	TRBJ2-5	TGTGCCAGCAGTTCTCCGAATGAGGCGACCCAGTACTTC	CASSSPNEATQYF
NA	few	TRBV7-9	TRBJ2-7	TGTGCCAGCAGCTTAGGTGGGACTCAAGGAGAGCAGTACTTC	CASSLGGTQGEQYF
NA	NA	TRBV18	TRBJ2-3	TGTGCCAGCTCATCTGAGAGGAGGACCACAGATACGCAGTATTTT	CASSSERRTTDTQYF
NA	NA	TRBV30	TRBJ1-4	TGTGCCTGGAGTGAGGGGGTTGATGAAAAACTGTTTTTT	CAWSEGVDEKLFF
NA	NA	TRBV5-1	TRBJ1-5	TGCGCCAGCAGCTTGGAGGGATATAGCAATCAGCCCCAGCATTTT	CASSLEGYSNQPQHF
NA	NA	TRBV12-2	TRBJ2-1	TGTGCAAGTCGCCTTATTCCATCGACAGGCGCCAATGAGCAGTTCTTC	CASRLIPSTGANEQFF
TRBD2	NA	TRBV30	TRBJ2-3	TGTGCCTGGGGGAGCGGGAGCCGCGCAGATACGCAGTATTTT	CAWGSGSRADTQYF
NA	NA	TRBV5-4	TRBJ2-5	TGTGCCAGCAGCCCTCCCCGGAGGGGCTCAGAGGAGACCCAGTACTTC	CASSPPRRGSEETQYF
TRBD1	NA	TRBV10-3	TRBJ2-7	TGTGCCACCACAGGGGGCTACTACGAGCAGTACTTC	CATTGGYYEQYF
NA	NA	TRBV19	TRBJ1-4	TGTGCCAGTAGTGTCAGGGAAAGAGAAAAACTGTTTTTT	CASSVREREKLFF
NA	NA	TRBV5-4	TRBJ1-5	TGCGCCAGCAGCCAAAGGGTTAGCCAGCCCCAGCATTTT	CASSQRVSQPQHF
TRBD1	NA	TRBV28	TRBJ1-3	TGTGCCAGCAGCTCTCCCGGGACAGGGGTTGGAAACACCATATATTTT	CASSSPGTGVGNTIYF
TRBD1	NA	TRBV11-3	TRBJ1-1	TGTGCCAGCAGTAGGGGACAGGGGAACACTGAAGCTTTCTTT	CASSRGQGNTEAFF
NA	NA	TRBV27	TRBJ2-6	TGTGCCAGCAGTCAAGGCTCTGGGGCCAACGTCCTGACTTTC	CASSQGSGANVLTF
NA	once	TRBV18	TRBJ1-5	TGTGCCAGCTCACCTCAAGCCACTAGCAATCAGCCCCAGCATTTT	CASSPQATSNQPQHF
NA	NA	TRBV18	TRBJ2-7	TGTGCCAGCTCACCACTCCCAGGAGATTCCTACGAGCAGTACTTC	CASSPLPGDSYEQYF
NA	NA	TRBV19	TRBJ2-6	TGTGCCAGTAGAGCGGCGGGCTCTGGGGCCAACGTCCTGACTTTC	CASRAAGSGANVLTF
NA	few	TRBV28	TRBJ1-5	TGTGCCAGCAGTTTAGGAGGGGATAGCAATCAGCCCCAGCATTTT	CASSLGGDSNQPQHF
TRBD2	NA	TRBV7-2	TRBJ2-1	TGTGCCAGCAGCGTGACTAGCGGAACCCATGCCTTCCCCAATGAGCAGTTCTTC	CASSVTSGTHAFPNEQFF
NA	NA	TRBV4-1	TRBJ1-2	TGCGCCAGCAGCCAAAGAGACGGCTATGGCTACACCTTC	CASSQRDGYGYTF